These 2 T cell receptor beta chains share one sample of origin, sequenced in a study of radiation and T cells in renal cell carcinoma. Clones were sequenced by immunoSEQ multiplex PCR, and TCRdb holds only the in-frame ones, with some missing. This sample has 100,000 to 150,000 clones, with around 83% found just once. The time point: baseline pretreatment blood. Sample treatment: 15 Gy SBRT to primary tumor, nephrectomy 4 weeks later. Sequencing used blood, obtained from a patient whose treatment included radiotherapy and nephrectomy. The receptors derive from a woman aged 55 to 70 with renal cell carcinoma.

The chain links TRBV20-1 to TRBJ2-7, with no clear D. The CDR3 is 11 amino acids. CDR1 DFQATT and CDR2 SNEGSKA come from the germline V gene (reference sequence). With 6 bases removed from V and 4 bases from J, the gap between germline ends came to 10 bases. The chain's CDR3 is CSATQPYEQYF. CDR3 coding DNA: TGCAGTGCGACTCAGCCGTACGAGCAGTACTTC.

This rearrangement joins TRBV5-6 to TRBJ2-1, with TRBD2 as a possible D gene (7 bases). The CDR3 is 16 residues long. From germline, CDR1 is SGHDT and CDR2 YYEEEE. V gave up 1 base and J gave up 2 bases, with 13 bases separating them. CDR3 nucleotide sequence: TGTGCCAGCAGCTTGTTAGGGGGGGCTGCCTACAATGAGCAGTTCTTC. Its protein is CASSLLGGAAYNEQFF.